The clone carrying this T cell receptor beta chain was found a few times. These data come from a study of blood T cell repertoires in COVID-19. The CDR3 sequence is 15 residues long. Deletions cut 5 bases from V and 7 bases from J, with 17 bases between. Germline V gives CDR1 MNHEY, CDR2 SVGAGI. This table comes from immunoSEQ multiplex PCR, and its TCRdb copy is limited to in-frame clones, with some not included. This sample has 150,000 to 180,000 clones, with more than 85% found just once. Sequenced sample: peripheral blood. The receptor's source is a woman in her 70s with acute or convalescent COVID-19. The chain joins TRBV6-5 to TRBJ1-4, with D perhaps matching TRBD1 (5 bases). The CDR3 coding sequence is TGTGCCAGCAGTCTCTATGTGGACATGGCTGAAAAACTGTTTTTT. Translation gives CASSLYVDMAEKLFF.